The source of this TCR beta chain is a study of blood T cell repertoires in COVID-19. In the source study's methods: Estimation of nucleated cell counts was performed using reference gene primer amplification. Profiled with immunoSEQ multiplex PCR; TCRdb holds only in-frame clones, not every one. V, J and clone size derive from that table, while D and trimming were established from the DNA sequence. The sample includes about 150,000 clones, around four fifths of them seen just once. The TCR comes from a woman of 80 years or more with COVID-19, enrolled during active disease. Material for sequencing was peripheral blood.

CDR3 DNA sequence: TGTGCCAGCAGTCCCAGTCTAGTTGGAACCGGGGAGCTGTTTTTT. Residues: CASSPSLVGTGELFF. The chain combines TRBV6-2 or TRBV6-3 with TRBJ2-2, with unresolved D. Trimming stripped 5 bases from V and 5 bases from J, with 15 bases between. The CDR3 is 15 residues long. Germline CDR1 and CDR2: MNHEY and SVGEGT.